These T cell receptor beta chains were read from a single sample in a study of OX40 agonist ivuxolimab in advanced cancers. Repertoires were generated with immunoSEQ multiplex PCR, while TCRdb's copy carries only in-frame clones and drops some. The sample has 60,000 to 65,000 clones; under 90% are singletons. The input for sequencing was CD4+ or CD8+ T cells sorted from blood, taken in a trial of the OX40 agonist ivuxolimab. These receptors came from an adult with an advanced solid tumor such as melanoma, head and neck, liver or kidney cancer. Each CDR3 is given with its conserved first and last residue. A D gene is named only where the DNA matches it firmly. Clone size appears in some rows only: once, few, many, or a class for an expanded clone.

TRBV5-3	NA	TRBJ1-3	NA	TGTGCCAGAAGCTCCCGCGGGGGTGGGAAGCCAAACACCATATATTTT	CARSSRGGGKPNTIYF
TRBV7-6	NA	TRBJ1-2	NA	TGTGCCAGCAGCAAGGGGCAGGGAGTTACCTATGGCTACACCTTC	CASSKGQGVTYGYTF
TRBV14	NA	TRBJ1-2	NA	TGTGCCAGCAGCCTTCTAGCTGGACTTGGAGATGGCTACACCTTC	CASSLLAGLGDGYTF
TRBV27	NA	TRBJ1-5	TRBD1	TGTGCCAGCAGTTTAAGGGACAGGGTCGGGCCCCAGCATTTT	CASSLRDRVGPQHF
TRBV28	NA	TRBJ2-7	NA	TGTGCCAGCAGTTTTGGAACCTACGAGCAGTACTTC	CASSFGTYEQYF
TRBV11-2	once	TRBJ1-5	TRBD1	TGTGCCAGCAGCTTGGGGACAGCTAGCAATCAGCCCCAGCATTTT	CASSLGTASNQPQHF
TRBV7-9	NA	TRBJ2-7	NA	TGTGCCAGCGGCCCGGGTGGGATCCAATACGAGCAGTACTTC	CASGPGGIQYEQYF
TRBV11-2	NA	TRBJ2-1	NA	TGTGCCAGCAGCCCCATCCGGGGACCTTACAATGAGCAGTTCTTC	CASSPIRGPYNEQFF
TRBV15	NA	TRBJ1-5	NA	TGTGCCACCAGCAGAGGAGGTTCCGGTCAGCCCCAGCATTTT	CATSRGGSGQPQHF
TRBV18	few	TRBJ1-3	NA	TGCCCTGAGTCTGGAAACACCATATATTTT	CPESGNTIYF
TRBV11-2	NA	TRBJ2-7	TRBD1	TGTGCCAGCAGTTACCAATCGACAGGGTTGGTTCGACCCTACGAGCAGTACTTC	CASSYQSTGLVRPYEQYF
TRBV28	NA	TRBJ2-1	TRBD2	TGTGCCAGCAGTCCACCGGGACTAGGACATCCCTCCGGCAATGAGCAGTTCTTC	CASSPPGLGHPSGNEQFF
TRBV28	once	TRBJ2-1	NA	TGTGCCAGCAGTTTCGACACTCCAGGATACAATGAGCAGTTCTTC	CASSFDTPGYNEQFF
TRBV28	NA	TRBJ2-7	NA	TGTGCCAGCAGCGGGCTGAATCCCTACGAGCAGTACTTC	CASSGLNPYEQYF
TRBV4-1	few	TRBJ1-6	TRBD1	TGCGCCAGCAGGCCGCAAGACAGGGAGAATTCACCCCTCCACTTT	CASRPQDRENSPLHF
TRBV18	NA	TRBJ1-3	TRBD1	TGTGCCAGCTCACCAGGGGGACAGCGGGGAAACACCATATATTTT	CASSPGGQRGNTIYF
TRBV28	few	TRBJ2-7	NA	TGTGCCAGCACCCTGAACCCGAGGGGCTCCTACGAGCAGTACTTC	CASTLNPRGSYEQYF
TRBV13	NA	TRBJ2-7	NA	TGTGCCAGCTCATTCCGGGGGAAGAGCTCCTACGAGCAGTACTTC	CASSFRGKSSYEQYF
TRBV28	NA	TRBJ2-1	NA	TGTGCCAGCAGTTTAAGCGGTTCCTACAATGAGCAGTTCTTC	CASSLSGSYNEQFF
TRBV10-3	NA	TRBJ1-4	NA	TGTGCCATCAGTACCGGGATCATGGAAAAACTGTTTTTT	CAISTGIMEKLFF
TRBV6-5	NA	TRBJ2-5	TRBD2	TGTGCCAGCAGTTCCTCGGGACTAGCGAAAGAAGAGACCCAGTACTTC	CASSSSGLAKEETQYF
TRBV28	few	TRBJ2-3	NA	TGTGCCACCGTAGAAGGAGGGAGCACAGATACGCAGTATTTT	CATVEGGSTDTQYF
TRBV15	once	TRBJ1-5	NA	TGTGCCACCAGCAGAGCCGGGAACAATCAGCCCCAGCATTTT	CATSRAGNNQPQHF
TRBV7-7	NA	TRBJ2-5	TRBD1	TGTGCTAGCAGCTCGGGACAGGCTGGGGAGACCCAGTACTTC	CASSSGQAGETQYF
TRBV9	NA	TRBJ2-3	TRBD2	TGTGCCAGCAGCGTAGGGCTAGCGGGCCTCACAGATACGCAGTATTTT	CASSVGLAGLTDTQYF
TRBV28	NA	TRBJ1-5	NA	TGTGCCATTTCAGGGGATCGCGGTCAGCCCCAGCATTTT	CAISGDRGQPQHF
TRBV29-1	NA	TRBJ1-5	TRBD1	TGCAGCGCCCGGGACAGGGTCGTAAATCAGCCCCAGCATTTT	CSARDRVVNQPQHF
TRBV10-1	NA	TRBJ2-3	NA	TGCGCCAGCTCGCGGGGTACCAAAGATACGCAGTATTTT	CASSRGTKDTQYF
TRBV7-7	NA	TRBJ2-5	NA	TGTGCTAGCAGCTTAGGTAGGGGAGAGACCCAGTACTTC	CASSLGRGETQYF
TRBV27	NA	TRBJ2-7	NA	TGTGCCAGCAGTTACCGGGGAGCGGAGGCGGGGCAGTACTTC	CASSYRGAEAGQYF
TRBV11-2	NA	TRBJ1-6	TRBD1	TGTGCCAGCAGCCCAGGGGGGGGTACCCTCCACTTT	CASSPGGGTLHF
TRBV9	few	TRBJ2-1	TRBD2	TGTGCCAGCAGCGGCCGGGACTATACGGGTGAGCAGTTCTTC	CASSGRDYTGEQFF
TRBV9	NA	TRBJ2-1	NA	TGTGCCAGCAGCGTAGTTGGGGGAGGCTCCTACAATGAGCAGTTCTTC	CASSVVGGGSYNEQFF
TRBV10-3	once	TRBJ2-1	TRBD1	TGTGCCATCAGTACCGCGGACAGGGAGAATGAGCAGTTCTTC	CAISTADRENEQFF
TRBV5-1	NA	TRBJ1-4	TRBD1	TGCGCCAGCAGCTTGACAGGGGAGGCTAATGAAAAACTGTTTTTT	CASSLTGEANEKLFF
TRBV9	NA	TRBJ2-3	NA	TGTGCCAGCAGCAAGTCCACCGGGCCAGATACGCAGTATTTT	CASSKSTGPDTQYF
TRBV6-4	NA	TRBJ2-2	NA	TGTGCCAGCAGTGACCCGTTGACCGGGGAGCTGTTTTTT	CASSDPLTGELFF
TRBV2	once	TRBJ1-5	NA	TGTGCCAGCAAGAATTATAGCAATCAGCCCCAGCATTTT	CASKNYSNQPQHF
TRBV5-1	NA	TRBJ1-1	NA	TGCGCCAGCAGTTCCGAAAGGGACACTGAAGCTTTCTTT	CASSSERDTEAFF
TRBV6-5	NA	TRBJ2-7	NA	TGTGCCAGCAGTTTGGGTAGTCTGTCCGGCGAGCAGTACTTC	CASSLGSLSGEQYF
TRBV18	few	TRBJ1-1	NA	TGTGCCAGCTCACCACTGAGGGACCCCGGGGCTGAAGCTTTCTTT	CASSPLRDPGAEAFF
TRBV7-9	few	TRBJ2-5	NA	TGTGCCAGCAGCCCCCGGGCGGGGCTAGGAGGGGAGACCCAGTACTTC	CASSPRAGLGGETQYF
TRBV4-1	NA	TRBJ2-2	TRBD1	TGCGCCAGCAGCCAAGTGGGACAGAATACCGGGGAGCTGTTTTTT	CASSQVGQNTGELFF
TRBV5-4	NA	TRBJ2-6	NA	TGTGCCAGCAGCTCCTTCCAGGCCGCTGGGGCCAACGTCCTGACTTTC	CASSSFQAAGANVLTF
TRBV5-4	few	TRBJ1-6	NA	TGTGCCAGCAGCTTACGGGACACACGGACCAATTCACCCCTCCACTTT	CASSLRDTRTNSPLHF